This T cell receptor (beta chain) stems from a study of T-cell memory formation after mild COVID-19. The CDR3 has 15 amino acids. With 5 bases clipped from V and 1 base from J, the junction kept 6 bases outside the gene matches. The germline CDR1 and CDR2 sequences are MNHNY and SVGAGI (reference sequence). In TCRdb, the 5' RACE reads were re-called with MiXCR into one record per CDR3 protein. The repertoire holds approximately 340,000 distinct CDR3 sequences, with under 15% as singletons. A few counts support this clonotype. The V and J genes are TRBV6-6 and TRBJ1-1; 8 bases are a match to TRBD1. The sequence derives from a man between 18 and 35 years old who had mild COVID-19 (a few samples of this study predate the infection). Cell type and time point are not known. The material sequenced was PBMCs or a T cell subset sorted from them (not recorded which). CDR3 sequence reads: CASSIQGAENTEAFF. In DNA, the CDR3 is TGTGCCAGCAGTATTCAGGGGGCTGAGAACACTGAAGCTTTCTTT.